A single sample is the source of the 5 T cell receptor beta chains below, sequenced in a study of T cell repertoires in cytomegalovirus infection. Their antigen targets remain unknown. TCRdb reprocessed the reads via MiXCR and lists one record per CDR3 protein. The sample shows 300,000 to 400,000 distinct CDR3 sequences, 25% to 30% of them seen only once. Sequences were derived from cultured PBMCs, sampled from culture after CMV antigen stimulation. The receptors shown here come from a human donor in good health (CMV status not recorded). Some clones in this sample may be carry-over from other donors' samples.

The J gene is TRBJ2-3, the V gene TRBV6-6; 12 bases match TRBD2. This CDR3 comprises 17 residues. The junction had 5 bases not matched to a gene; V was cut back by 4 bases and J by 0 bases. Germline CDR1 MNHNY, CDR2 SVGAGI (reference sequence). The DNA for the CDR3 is TGTGCCAGCAGTTCACTTACTAGCGGGGGGAGCACAGATACGCAGTATTTT. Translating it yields CASSSLTSGGSTDTQYF.

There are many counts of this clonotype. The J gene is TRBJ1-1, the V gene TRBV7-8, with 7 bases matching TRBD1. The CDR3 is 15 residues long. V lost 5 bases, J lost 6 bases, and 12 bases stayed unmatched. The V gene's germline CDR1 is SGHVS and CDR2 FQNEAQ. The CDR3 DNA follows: TGTGCCAGCAGCCGACAGGGACAACCAAACGCTGAAGCTTTCTTT. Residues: CASSRQGQPNAEAFF.

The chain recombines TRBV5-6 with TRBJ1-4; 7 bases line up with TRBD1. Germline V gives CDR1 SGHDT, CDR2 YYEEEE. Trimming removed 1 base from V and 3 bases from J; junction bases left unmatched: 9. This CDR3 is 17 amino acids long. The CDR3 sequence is CASSLLKRGLSNEKLFF. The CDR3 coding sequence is TGTGCCAGCAGCTTGTTGAAGAGGGGGCTGTCTAATGAAAAACTGTTTTTT.

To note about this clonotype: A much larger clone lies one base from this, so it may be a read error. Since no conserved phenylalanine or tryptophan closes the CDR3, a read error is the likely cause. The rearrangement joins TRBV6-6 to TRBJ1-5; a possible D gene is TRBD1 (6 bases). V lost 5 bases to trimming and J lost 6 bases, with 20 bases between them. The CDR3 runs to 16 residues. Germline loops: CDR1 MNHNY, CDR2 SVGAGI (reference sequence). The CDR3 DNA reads TGTGCCAGCAGTGTGGGGGGCTTAATAAACGTTCAGCCCCAGCATCTT. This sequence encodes CASSVGGLINVQPQHL.

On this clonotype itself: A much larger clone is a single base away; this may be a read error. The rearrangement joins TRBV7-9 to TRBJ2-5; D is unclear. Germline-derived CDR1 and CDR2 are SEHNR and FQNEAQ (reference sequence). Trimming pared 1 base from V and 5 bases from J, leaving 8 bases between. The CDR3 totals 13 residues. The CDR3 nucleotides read TGTGCCAGCAGCTTAGGGGTGGGGGAGACCCAGTACTTC. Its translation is CASSLGVGETQYF.